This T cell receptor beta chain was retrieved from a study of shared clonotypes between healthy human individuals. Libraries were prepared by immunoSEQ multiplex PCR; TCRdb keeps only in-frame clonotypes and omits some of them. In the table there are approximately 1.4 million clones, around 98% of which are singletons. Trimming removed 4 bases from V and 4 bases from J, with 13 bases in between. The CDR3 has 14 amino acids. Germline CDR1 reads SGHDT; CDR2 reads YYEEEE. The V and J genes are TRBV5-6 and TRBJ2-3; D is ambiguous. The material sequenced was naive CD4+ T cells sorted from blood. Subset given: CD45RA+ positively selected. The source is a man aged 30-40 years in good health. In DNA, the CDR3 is TGTGCCAGCAGCCCGGTTGACTCGGCAGATACGCAGTATTTT. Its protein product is CASSPVDSADTQYF. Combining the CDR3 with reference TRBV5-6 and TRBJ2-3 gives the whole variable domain DAGVTQSPTHLIKTRGQQVTLRCSPKSGHDTVSWYQQALGQGPQFIFQYYEEEERQRGNFPDRFSGHQFPNYSSELNVNALLLGDSALYLCASSPVDSADTQYFGPGTRLTVL.